This TCR beta chain was identified in a study of blood T cell repertoires in COVID-19. Turning to the study itself: COVID-19 samples from acute and convalescent phases originated in the United States, Italy and Spain. From T cells, B-cell-depleted T cells, or PBMCs came the material, which was cDNA or gDNA.

V was cut by 4 bases and J by 5 bases, with 15 bases left in between. From germline, CDR1 is SSHAT and CDR2 FNYEAQ (reference sequence). CDR3 length: 15 residues. Participants were aged about 18 to 90 years, lived in 20 to 25 US areas, and enrolled virtually. Here immunoSEQ multiplex PCR was the method, and the copy in TCRdb shows in-frame clones only, minus some. Among 160,000 or so clones, approximately 82% were seen once, and the ten largest hold roughly 15%. V is TRBV7-7 and J is TRBJ2-1; TRBD1 is a possible D gene (6 bases). The sample consisted of PBMCs or T cells enriched from blood (not recorded which). This clonotype was sampled from a middle-aged man who had recovered from COVID-19. CDR3 nucleotides: TGTGCCAGCAGCTACCTGGGGGCCGGGGACAATGAGCAGTTCTTC. It is translated as CASSYLGAGDNEQFF.